This passage covers 14 T cell receptor beta chains from one sample sequenced in a study of T cells in localized non-small cell lung cancer. TCRdb's table, derived via immunoSEQ multiplex PCR, lists solely in-frame clones and lacks some. The sample comprises 20,000 or so clones, approximately 80% of which are singletons, and about 4% rests with the top ten. Sequences were derived from peripheral blood, sampled before any cancer treatment. These receptors all stem from a man between 40 and 75 years old with stage I lung adenocarcinoma.

This chain uses TRBV30 with TRBJ1-2; maybe TRBD1 (5 bases). Deletions cut 2 bases from V and 4 bases from J, with 11 bases between. CDR1 is GTSNPN, CDR2 SVGIG, per germline (reference sequence). This CDR3 is built from 13 residues. The CDR3 protein is CAWSRDGFYGYTF. CDR3 nucleotide sequence: TGTGCCTGGAGTAGGGACGGATTCTATGGCTACACCTTC.

V and J are TRBV2 and TRBJ2-7; TRBD1 matches 7 bases. The germline CDR1 and CDR2 sequences are SNHLY and FYNNEI. The trim removed 6 bases at V and 5 bases at J, leaving 13 bases unmatched. This CDR3 spans 15 amino acids. CDR3 bases: TGTGCCAGCAGCTCGACAGGGTCCGGTGGAAACGAGCAGTACTTC. Its protein is CASSSTGSGGNEQYF.

For the CDR3, the DNA is TGCGCCAGCAGCCAGGGACAGATAGGAAACGAAGAAGCTTTCTTT. Protein sequence: CASSQGQIGNEEAFF. This sequence joins TRBV4-1 and TRBJ1-1, with TRBD1 matching over 7 bases. The CDR3 consists of 15 residues. V shed 3 bases, J shed 8 bases, and the junction held 12 bases outside the gene matches. In germline, CDR1 is MGHRA, CDR2 YSYEKL.

The genes are TRBV28 and TRBJ2-3; D may correspond to TRBD1 or TRBD2 (5 bases each). This CDR3 is built from 16 residues. V lost 5 bases and J 2 bases, leaving 17 bases between the germline ends. The germline V gene has CDR1 MDHEN and CDR2 SYDVKM. In DNA, the CDR3 is TGTGCCAGCAGTGCGGTGGTGGGACGGATCACAGATACGCAGTATTTT. Its translation: CASSAVVGRITDTQYF.

The J gene is TRBJ1-5, the V gene TRBV6-5; D unresolved. Trimming stripped 2 bases from V and 4 bases from J, with 6 bases between. Germline CDR1 reads MNHEY; CDR2 reads SVGAGI. The CDR3 consists of 13 residues. In DNA, the CDR3 is TGTGCCAGCAGTTACGGACGTAATCAGCCCCAGCATTTT. Protein: CASSYGRNQPQHF.

Comment on this clone: One junction end does not reproduce the germline sequence, and a read error may be involved. This chain's CDR3 is CASSAGSTQAFF. In nucleotides, the CDR3 is TGTGCCAGCAGCGCCGGGTCCACTCAAGCTTTCTTT. V gene TRBV11-3 combines with J gene TRBJ1-1; no definite D call. This CDR3 spans 12 amino acids. CDR1 and CDR2 from the germline V gene are SGHNT and YENEEA.

The gene calls are TRBV27 and TRBJ2-3; 11 positions match TRBD2. Germline CDR1 is MNHEY and CDR2 is SMNVEV (reference sequence). The V gene end was trimmed by 5 bases and the J gene end by 0 bases; junction bases not matched to a gene: 10. The CDR3 runs 18 residues. CDR3 coding DNA: TGTGCCAGCAGTCGAACCGGGACTAGCGGTGCTAGCACAGATACGCAGTATTTT. Translating it yields CASSRTGTSGASTDTQYF.

The DNA of the CDR3 is TGTGCCTGGAATTGGGATGCAACTAATGAAAAACTGTTTTTT. Translated, it gives CAWNWDATNEKLFF. The rearrangement links TRBV30 to TRBJ1-4; D is undetermined. CDR1 and CDR2 from the germline V gene are GTSNPN and SVGIG (reference sequence). CDR3 length equals 14 residues. V was pared by 4 bases and J by 0 bases, with 9 bases between.

This chain uses TRBV11-2 with TRBJ2-3; TRBD2 matches 9 bases. Looked up from germline, CDR1 is SGHAT and CDR2 is FQNNGV. CDR3 length: 15 residues. V shed 1 base and J 7 bases; nucleotides not matched to a gene: 6. The CDR3 bases are TGTGCCAGCAGCTTAGGCGGGGGGGGGCAAAATACGCAGTATTTT. Encoded protein: CASSLGGGGQNTQYF.

V usage is TRBV11-1 and J usage is TRBJ1-3, with D possibly TRBD1 on 6 matching bases. CDR3 length: 14 residues. V was cut by 2 bases and J by 4 bases, with 9 bases left in between. CDR1 SGHAT and CDR2 FQDESV come from the germline V gene (reference sequence). DNA for the CDR3: TGTGCCAGCAGCTTATGGACAGAAGGAAACACCATATATTTT. Translation gives CASSLWTEGNTIYF.

The V and J genes are TRBV7-6 and TRBJ2-1, with D maybe TRBD2 (5 bases). CDR1 is SGHVS and CDR2 is FNYEAQ in the germline V gene. With 5 bases removed from V and 2 bases from J, the gap between germline ends came to 13 bases. The CDR3 spans 15 residues. This CDR3 reads CASSPQRTPYNEQFF. For the CDR3, the DNA is TGTGCCAGCAGCCCCCAGCGGACTCCCTACAATGAGCAGTTCTTC.

This clone was observed a few times. CDR3 residues: CASSLDGGGDTQYF. The CDR3 region has the DNA TGCGCCAGCAGCTTGGATGGGGGCGGAGATACGCAGTATTTT. The genes are TRBV5-1 and TRBJ2-3; D perhaps matches TRBD1 (6 bases). Germline V gene lookup returns CDR1 SGHRS and CDR2 YFSETQ. The CDR3 totals 14 residues. The V and J ends lost 0 bases and 5 bases respectively, with 10 bases between them.

The chain joins TRBV9 to TRBJ2-7, with 10 nucleotides matching TRBD1. Unmatched junction bases numbered 4, after V lost 0 bases and J lost 4 bases. In germline, CDR1 is SGDLS, CDR2 YYNGEE. The CDR3 contains 15 residues. CDR3 sequence (DNA): TGTGCCAGCAGCGTAGCGTGGGACAGGGGTTACGAGCAGTACTTC. This codes for CASSVAWDRGYEQYF.

This sequence joins TRBV7-8 and TRBJ2-5, with D possibly called TRBD1 or TRBD2 (6 bases each). Trimming pared 1 base from V and 1 base from J, leaving 10 bases between. In germline, CDR1 is SGHVS, CDR2 FQNEAQ. The CDR3 is 15 residues long. The CDR3 DNA sequence: TGTGCCAGCAGCTTAGAATGGGGGGCCCAAGAGACCCAGTACTTC. Translation: CASSLEWGAQETQYF.